These 21 T cell receptor beta chains originate from one sample sequenced in a study of blood T cell repertoires in COVID-19. The assay was immunoSEQ multiplex PCR, and TCRdb's table has in-frame clones only and misses some. The sample carries some 200,000 clones, 83% recorded once. Sequenced input: peripheral blood. The receptors come from a woman under 40 with COVID-19, enrolled during active disease.

The CDR3 DNA reads as TGTGCCAGCAGTTACTGGCAGGGGGCTTACTACGAGCAGTACTTC. Encoded protein: CASSYWQGAYYEQYF. J is TRBJ2-7 and V is TRBV6-5, with 8 bases aligning to TRBD1. CDR3 length equals 15 residues. The V gene's germline CDR1 is MNHEY and CDR2 SVGAGI. V dropped 1 base and J dropped 3; count of bases not matched to a gene: 5.

The chain combines TRBV20-1 with TRBJ2-5, with 7 nucleotides matching TRBD1. The CDR3 runs 13 residues. Trimming took 3 bases from V and 4 from J; bases not matched to a gene: 5. Germline V gives CDR1 DFQATT, CDR2 SNEGSKA (reference sequence). The CDR3 bases are TGCAGTGCTAGTGAGGGGGCTGTAGAGACCCAGTACTTC. Protein: CSASEGAVETQYF.

This chain uses TRBV19 with TRBJ1-1; 8 positions agree with TRBD1. CDR3 length: 14 amino acids. With V trimmed by 6 bases and J by 0 bases, 3 bases remained unmatched. Germline-derived CDR1 and CDR2 are LNHDA and SQIVND (reference sequence). DNA of the CDR3: TGTGCCAGTAGGCCGGGACAGGTGAACACTGAAGCTTTCTTT. Amino acids: CASRPGQVNTEAFF.

The V and J genes are TRBV5-4 and TRBJ1-2; D is unresolved. CDR3 length equals 14 residues. V shed 1 base and J shed 0 bases, with 7 bases lying between them. Germline CDR1 and CDR2: SGHNT and YYREEE (reference sequence). CDR3 loop: CASSLSGTNYGYTF. The DNA of the CDR3 is TGTGCCAGCAGCTTGTCCGGGACTAACTATGGCTACACCTTC.

This rearrangement joins TRBV7-3 to TRBJ2-1; a possible D gene is TRBD2 (5 bases). This CDR3 is 15 amino acids long. Trimming stripped 2 bases from V and 5 bases from J, with 13 bases between. Germline CDR1 is SGHTA and CDR2 is FQGTGA. The chain's CDR3 is CASSLEVGANNEQFF. In nucleotides, the CDR3 is TGTGCCAGCAGCTTAGAAGTGGGAGCTAACAATGAGCAGTTCTTC. Full variable domain (remainder filled in from reference TRBV7-3 and TRBJ2-1): GAGVSQTPSNKVTEKGKYVELRCDPISGHTALYWYRQSLGQGPEFLIYFQGTGAADDSGLPNDRFFAVRPEGSVSTLKIQRTERGDSAVYLCASSLEVGANNEQFFGPGTRLTVL.

The J gene is TRBJ1-2, the V gene TRBV7-2; 9 bases line up with TRBD1. Losses at the gene ends were 4 bases for V and 5 bases for J; bases not matched to a gene: 5. CDR1 SGHTA and CDR2 FQGNSA come from the germline V gene. CDR3 length equals 14 residues. CDR3 bases: TGTGCCAGCAGCTCACAGGGGGCAGGGTATGGCTACACCTTC. It is translated as CASSSQGAGYGYTF.

This chain links TRBV19 with TRBJ2-4; 9 positions agree with TRBD1. The V segment lost 6 bases and the J segment 0 bases; nucleotides outside the gene matches: 6. The CDR3 spans 16 residues. The germline V gene has CDR1 LNHDA and CDR2 SQIVND (reference sequence). The DNA of the CDR3 is TGTGCCAGTAGCCCGGACAGGGGTCTAGCCAAAAACATTCAGTACTTC. Its protein product is CASSPDRGLAKNIQYF.

The chain uses TRBV7-9 and TRBJ2-7, with D possibly being TRBD1 (6 bases). With 5 bases removed from V and 3 bases from J, the gap between germline ends came to 17 bases. The CDR3 covers 15 residues. The germline V gene has CDR1 SEHNR and CDR2 FQNEAQ (reference sequence). CDR3 in amino acids: CASSRGTLIDYEQYF. The DNA for the CDR3 is TGTGCCAGCAGCCGTGGGACACTAATTGACTACGAGCAGTACTTC.

The J gene is TRBJ2-2, the V gene TRBV5-6; TRBD1 matches 9 bases. The trim removed 8 bases at V and 0 bases at J, leaving 5 bases unmatched. Germline CDR1 SGHDT, CDR2 YYEEEE. The CDR3 spans 15 residues. The CDR3 here is CARRDRGSNTGELFF. Written as DNA, the CDR3 is TGTGCCAGGAGAGACAGGGGGTCGAACACCGGGGAGCTGTTTTTT.

This CDR3 reads CASSLYGRDQKNIQYF. The CDR3 bases are TGTGCCAGCAGTTTATATGGGAGGGACCAAAAAAACATTCAGTACTTC. The chain links TRBV28 to TRBJ2-4, with 7 bases aligning to TRBD2. V lost 1 base and J lost 4; bases outside the gene matches: 7. The germline CDR1 and CDR2 sequences are MDHEN and SYDVKM. The CDR3 loop spans 16 amino acids.

This chain connects TRBV7-2 to TRBJ2-3; the match to TRBD1 covers 9 bases. Germline CDR1 is SGHTA and CDR2 is FQGNSA. This CDR3 region has 16 residues. The V gene end was trimmed by 3 bases and the J gene end by 3 bases; junction bases not matched to a gene: 7. DNA for the CDR3: TGTGCCAGCAGCTTTACCGGGACAGGGTCGACAGATACGCAGTATTTT. It codes for CASSFTGTGSTDTQYF.

The genes are TRBV12-3 or TRBV12-4 and TRBJ2-7; D unclear. This CDR3 region has 12 residues. Trimming pared 3 bases from V and 2 bases from J, leaving 5 bases between. CDR3 sequence (DNA): TGTGCCAGCAGTTTTCAGGCCTACGAGCAGTACTTC. Encoded protein: CASSFQAYEQYF.

Here the CDR3 reads CASSQIAGEPNEQFF. CDR3 DNA sequence: TGCGCCAGCAGCCAGATAGCGGGAGAACCCAATGAGCAGTTCTTC. The gene calls are TRBV4-1 and TRBJ2-1; TRBD2 matches 9 bases. This CDR3 has 15 amino acids. Losses at the gene ends were 3 bases for V and 6 bases for J; bases not matched to a gene: 6. The germline gives CDR1 MGHRA, CDR2 YSYEKL.

The chain combines TRBV27 with TRBJ1-5; TRBD1 might be the D (6 bases). The germline V gene has CDR1 MNHEY and CDR2 SMNVEV (reference sequence). V lost 4 bases and J lost 0, with 10 bases in between. This CDR3 comprises 15 residues. The CDR3 region is CASSSDRTSNQPQHF. The CDR3 nucleotides read TGTGCCAGCAGTTCCGACAGGACTAGCAATCAGCCCCAGCATTTT.

V gene TRBV19 combines with J gene TRBJ1-2, with D possibly matching TRBD1 (5 bases). CDR1 is LNHDA and CDR2 is SQIVND in the germline V gene (reference sequence). V shed 3 bases and J shed 4 bases, with 18 bases lying between them. The CDR3 loop spans 16 amino acids. CDR3: CASSIVFGDGGYGYTF. The DNA for the CDR3 is TGTGCCAGTAGTATTGTCTTCGGGGACGGGGGCTATGGCTACACCTTC.

The gene calls are TRBV19 and TRBJ2-6; D is uncertain. Germline lookup yields CDR1 LNHDA and CDR2 SQIVND (reference sequence). The V end lost 5 bases, the J end lost 0 bases, and 8 bases lay between the germline ends. This CDR3 has 15 residues. CDR3 in DNA: TGTGCCAGTAGTCTGGCCCTCTCTGGGGCCAACGTCCTGACTTTC. Amino acid sequence: CASSLALSGANVLTF.

Of note for this clone: Given a much more abundant clone one base away, this may be a read error. The chain carries TRBV27 and TRBJ1-1; the D gene is possibly TRBD1 (5 bases). The V end was cut by 5 bases, the J end by 1 base, with 8 bases between. Germline V lookup: CDR1 MNHEY, CDR2 SMNVEV (reference sequence). The CDR3 spans 13 residues. This chain's CDR3 is CASSLTGNTEAFF. CDR3 sequence (DNA): TGTGCCAGCAGTCTCACAGGGAACACTGAAGCTTTCTTT.

The rearrangement links TRBV7-2 to TRBJ2-5, with TRBD2 matching over 7 bases. CDR1 is SGHTA and CDR2 is FQGNSA in the germline V gene. The trim removed 5 bases at V and 4 bases at J, leaving 4 bases unmatched. The CDR3 is 13 amino acids. The DNA for the CDR3 is TGTGCCAGCAGCAGGGACTATGGAGAGACCCAGTACTTC. Residues: CASSRDYGETQYF.

The chain links TRBV3-1 (or the pseudogene TRBV3-2) to TRBJ1-4, with 9 positions matching TRBD1. Trimming cost V 4 bases and J 0 bases; bases outside gene matches: 9. This CDR3 comprises 18 residues. Germline CDR1 LGHDT, CDR2 YNNKEL (reference sequence). DNA of the CDR3: TGTGCCAGCAGCCCGGGACAGGGAGTGGGTGCAACTAATGAAAAACTGTTTTTT. Translated, it gives CASSPGQGVGATNEKLFF.

The chain links TRBV6-4 to TRBJ2-3; 7 positions match TRBD1. Trimming at V came to 3 bases and at J to 3 bases, leaving 6 bases not matched to a gene. The CDR3 contains 15 residues. Germline V gene data show CDR1 as MRHNA and CDR2 as SNTAGT. The CDR3 loop is CASSERGLGTDTQYF. Here the CDR3 DNA reads TGTGCCAGCAGTGAAAGGGGGCTGGGAACAGATACGCAGTATTTT.

The J gene is TRBJ2-5, the V gene TRBV13; 9 bases agree with TRBD1. Germline trimming cut 5 bases from V and 9 bases from J; bases unmatched to any gene: 13. This CDR3 has 15 amino acids. Germline-derived CDR1 and CDR2 are PRHDT and FYEKMQ (reference sequence). CDR3 region: CASSDNRGPGRAQYF. Here the CDR3 DNA reads TGTGCCAGCAGCGACAACAGGGGGCCAGGTAGGGCCCAGTACTTC.